Following are 6 T cell receptor beta chains from one sample sequenced in a study of T cells in Graves' hyperthyroidism and ophthalmopathy. Amplified regions were TCR beta CDR3 sequences from RNA transcripts. HTBI primers were the set used in a first-round RT-PCR of the TCR CDR3. TCRdb reprocessed the multiplex PCR reads with MiXCR, giving one entry per CDR3 protein. The table includes around 300,000 distinct CDR3 sequences, approximately 14% detected once. Sequencing was carried out using blood. These receptors originate from a woman between 40 and 55 years old with Graves' ophthalmopathy.

In the case of this clonotype: The conserved phenylalanine or tryptophan is not found at the CDR3 terminus, so this likely reflects a read error. The J gene is TRBJ1-2, the V gene TRBV18; TRBD1 matches 8 bases. Germline CDR1 KGHSH, CDR2 LQKENI. After removal of 4 bases from V and 5 bases from J, the junction contained 12 bases not matched to a gene. CDR3 size: 16 residues. CDR3 sequence reads: CASSLSGTGSLYGYTL. DNA of the CDR3: TGTGCCAGCTCACTCTCCGGGACAGGTTCGCTGTATGGCTACACCCTC.

The sample holds many counts of this clonotype. The J gene is TRBJ1-2, the V gene TRBV6-1; possible D gene TRBD1, 6 bases. The CDR3 extends over 17 amino acids. Germline V gene lookup returns CDR1 MNHNS and CDR2 SASEGT. V dropped 2 bases and J dropped 0 bases, with 16 bases sitting between them. CDR3 amino acids: CASSEWGLTLSNYGYTF. Written as DNA, the CDR3 is TGTGCCAGCAGTGAATGGGGGCTGACGCTTTCTAACTATGGCTACACCTTC.

This clonotype was counted between two and nine times. This sequence joins TRBV4-2 and TRBJ1-5; D is unresolved. Germline assignment: CDR1 LGHNA and CDR2 YNFKEQ. The CDR3 spans 15 residues. Trimming left V 0 bases short and J 0 bases short, with 6 bases between. The DNA for the CDR3 is TGTGCCAGCAGCCAAGACCGAAATAGCAATCAGCCCCAGCATTTT. Residues: CASSQDRNSNQPQHF.

The chain employs TRBV19 and TRBJ2-7, with TRBD1 identical over 7 bases. Unmatched junction bases numbered 7, after V lost 6 bases and J lost 5 bases. The CDR3 totals 13 residues. Germline values: CDR1 LNHDA, CDR2 SQIVND (reference sequence). The CDR3 DNA follows: TGTGCCAGTAGCGGAGACAGGGCCCACGAGCAGTACTTC. Translating it yields CASSGDRAHEQYF.

This clonotype has ten or more counts. The V gene is TRBV20-1, the J gene TRBJ2-3; tentative D call: TRBD2 (6 bases). The CDR3 is 12 residues long. Germline-derived CDR1 and CDR2 are DFQATT and SNEGSKA (reference sequence). The V gene lost 6 bases and the J gene lost 7 bases, with 14 bases spanning the gap. CDR3 region: CSARDPPYTQYF. In nucleotides, the CDR3 is TGCAGTGCGCGGGACCCTCCTTATACGCAGTATTTT.

The CDR3 bases are TGTGCCACCAGCGCCGTCGGGGAGGGCGGGTGGGATGAGCAGTTCTTC. This codes for CATSAVGEGGWDEQFF. The chain joins TRBV15 to TRBJ2-1; 7 nucleotides line up with TRBD2. Germline V CDR1 and CDR2: LNHNV, YYDKDF (reference sequence). This CDR3 is built from 16 residues. With V trimmed by 5 bases and J by 8 bases, 15 bases remained unmatched.